These T cell receptor beta chains were read from a single sample in a study of shared clonotypes between healthy human individuals. Sequencing used immunoSEQ multiplex PCR; TCRdb keeps in-frame clones, though not all of them. The sample has 1.5 million to 2.5 million clones, just under 95% seen once; the top ten hold approximately 1.2%. The sequencing sample was made of naive CD8+ T cells sorted from blood. The receptors originated from a man aged 18 to 30 in good health. Each CDR3 is given with its conserved first and last residue. Fields, in order: V gene, D gene, J gene, clone size, CDR3 DNA, CDR3 protein. The D gene is left open where the match is weak. For some rows the clone size is stated as once, few or many, or as a class when expanded; others skip it.

v_gene: TRBV13; d_gene: TRBD1; j_gene: TRBJ2-5; abundance: -; CDR3nt: TGTGCCAGCAGCCCCTCGGGACAGGGAGTCCAAGAGACCCAGTACTTC; CDR3aa: CASSPSGQGVQETQYF
v_gene: TRBV7-8; d_gene: -; j_gene: TRBJ2-7; abundance: few; CDR3nt: TGTGCCAGCAGCTTAGAAGTCTACGAGCAGTACTTC; CDR3aa: CASSLEVYEQYF
v_gene: TRBV30; d_gene: -; j_gene: TRBJ2-7; abundance: once; CDR3nt: TGTGCCTGGGAACAGGGAAGCTCCTACGAGCAGTACTTC; CDR3aa: CAWEQGSSYEQYF
v_gene: TRBV6-5; d_gene: -; j_gene: TRBJ2-7; abundance: -; CDR3nt: TGTGCCAGCAGTTACTCAGGGCAGGCGGCCGGGGACGAGCAGTACTTC; CDR3aa: CASSYSGQAAGDEQYF
v_gene: TRBV7-8; d_gene: TRBD1; j_gene: TRBJ2-2; abundance: -; CDR3nt: TGTGCCAGCAGCTTAGGGGACAGCATATTTGGCGCCGGGGAGCTGTTTTTT; CDR3aa: CASSLGDSIFGAGELFF
v_gene: TRBV30; d_gene: TRBD2; j_gene: TRBJ2-7; abundance: -; CDR3nt: TGTGCCTGGGAATACTCCGCGGGGGCCTACGAGCAGTACTTC; CDR3aa: CAWEYSAGAYEQYF
v_gene: TRBV4-1; d_gene: -; j_gene: TRBJ2-7; abundance: -; CDR3nt: TGCGCCAGCAGCCAGCTCGCGGCAGGGGAGGCTCCCGGGTCCTACGAGCAGTACTTC; CDR3aa: CASSQLAAGEAPGSYEQYF
v_gene: TRBV4-1; d_gene: -; j_gene: TRBJ1-1; abundance: -; CDR3nt: TGCGCCAGCAGCCATTTTAGTGCTGAAAACACTGAAGCTTTCTTT; CDR3aa: CASSHFSAENTEAFF
v_gene: TRBV5-6; d_gene: TRBD2; j_gene: TRBJ2-7; abundance: -; CDR3nt: TGTGCCAGCAGCTTTAGCGGGGGGGCCTCCTACGAGCAGTACTTC; CDR3aa: CASSFSGGASYEQYF
v_gene: TRBV7-2; d_gene: -; j_gene: TRBJ1-5; abundance: -; CDR3nt: TGTGCCAGCAGCCTTTGGGATTTCAATCAGCCCCAGCATTTT; CDR3aa: CASSLWDFNQPQHF
v_gene: TRBV4-3; d_gene: -; j_gene: TRBJ2-1; abundance: -; CDR3nt: TGCGCCAGCAGCACCTTTAATTCCGGGGATGAGCAGTTCTTC; CDR3aa: CASSTFNSGDEQFF